The 14 T cell receptor beta chains reported below all come from one sample, sequenced in a study of blood T cell repertoires in COVID-19. Repertoires were generated with immunoSEQ multiplex PCR, while TCRdb's copy carries only in-frame clones and drops some. The sample lists 100,000 or so clones, around 86% occurring once. Material for sequencing was peripheral blood. These receptors were collected from an elderly man with acute or convalescent COVID-19.

The chain joins TRBV5-1 to TRBJ1-4, with D tentatively TRBD1 (6 bases). Trimming removed 3 bases from V and 6 bases from J, with 12 bases in between. The V gene's germline CDR1 is SGHRS and CDR2 YFSETQ. There are 14 residues in the CDR3. The DNA of the CDR3 is TGCGCCAGCAGCTCAGGACAGCTTTATGAAAAACTGTTTTTT. Protein sequence: CASSSGQLYEKLFF.

This clone was seen a few times. The chain carries TRBV10-3 and TRBJ1-2; D unresolved. Germline V CDR1 and CDR2: ENHRY, SYGVKD. The CDR3 loop spans 11 amino acids. V dropped 10 bases and J dropped 3 bases, with 9 bases sitting between them. DNA for the CDR3: TGTGCCACTCGACGGGACTATGGCTACACCTTC. It is translated as CATRRDYGYTF.

The CDR3 nucleotides are TGTGCCACCCCGGGACAGCCTAATGAAAAACTGTTTTTT. Protein: CATPGQPNEKLFF. The chain links TRBV27 to TRBJ1-4; 7 bases line up with TRBD1. Germline CDR1 is MNHEY and CDR2 is SMNVEV (reference sequence). The CDR3 sequence is 13 residues long. With 10 bases clipped from V and 3 bases from J, the junction kept 5 bases outside the gene matches.

This clone was seen only once. The J gene is TRBJ2-1, the V gene TRBV6-5, with 9 nucleotides matching TRBD2. V lost 5 bases and J lost 9; bases outside the gene matches: 11. In germline, CDR1 is MNHEY, CDR2 SVGAGI. There are 15 residues in the CDR3. The CDR3 spells CASSPRGSGSSEQFF. Written as DNA, the CDR3 is TGTGCCAGCAGTCCCCGGGGTAGCGGGAGTAGTGAGCAGTTCTTC.

CDR3 nucleotide sequence: TGTGCCAGCAGTCTATTGTACGGGCCCCAGCATTTT. Its translation is CASSLLYGPQHF. V usage is TRBV28 and J usage is TRBJ1-5; D unclear. Trimming shortened V by 5 bases and J by 9 bases, and 11 bases separated the two germline ends. Germline CDR1 MDHEN, CDR2 SYDVKM. This CDR3 comprises 12 residues.

The J gene is TRBJ2-7, the V gene TRBV5-1, with TRBD1 identical over 7 bases. J lost 3 bases, V lost 4 bases, and 4 bases had no gene match. Germline V lookup: CDR1 SGHRS, CDR2 YFSETQ. The CDR3 runs 13 residues. The CDR3 sequence is CASSEGQIYEQYF. The CDR3 nucleotides read TGCGCCAGCAGCGAGGGACAGATCTACGAGCAGTACTTC.

The CDR3 sequence is CATSRGGQAYEQYF. CDR3 DNA: TGTGCCACCAGCAGAGGTGGACAGGCCTACGAGCAGTACTTC. The V and J genes are TRBV15 and TRBJ2-7, with 7 bases aligning to TRBD1. The germline V gene has CDR1 LNHNV and CDR2 YYDKDF (reference sequence). V dropped 1 base and J dropped 2; count of bases not matched to a gene: 2. The CDR3 extends over 14 amino acids.

On this clone itself: Other DNA sequences of this sample code for an identical CDR3. The V and J genes are TRBV14 and TRBJ1-2, with 7 bases aligning to TRBD1. The germline V gene encodes CDR1 SGHDN and CDR2 FVKESK. The CDR3 has 13 amino acids. V trimming: 3 bases; J trimming: 4 bases; junction bases outside the gene matches: 2. CDR3 residues: CASSQGTAYGYTF. Here the CDR3 DNA reads TGTGCCAGCAGCCAGGGGACAGCCTATGGCTACACCTTC.

The V call is TRBV2, the J call TRBJ1-3; no firm D call. Germline assignment: CDR1 SNHLY and CDR2 FYNNEI. The CDR3 has 15 residues. The V end lost 6 bases, the J end lost 0 bases, and 12 bases lay between the germline ends. CDR3 residues: CASRRESSSGNTIYF. In nucleotides, the CDR3 is TGTGCCAGCAGGAGGGAGAGTAGCTCTGGAAACACCATATATTTT.

V usage is TRBV27 and J usage is TRBJ2-3, with 10 bases matching TRBD1. V trimming: 2 bases; J trimming: 5 bases; junction bases outside the gene matches: 4. CDR1 is MNHEY, CDR2 SMNVEV, per germline (reference sequence). This CDR3 is built from 15 residues. The CDR3 reads CASSLETGGLDTQYF. In DNA, the CDR3 is TGTGCCAGCAGTTTAGAGACAGGGGGCTTAGATACGCAGTATTTT.

The chain recombines TRBV7-9 with TRBJ1-3; 8 nucleotides match TRBD1. This CDR3 is 14 amino acids long. Germline assignment: CDR1 SEHNR and CDR2 FQNEAQ (reference sequence). V shed 3 bases and J 6 bases; nucleotides not matched to a gene: 4. CDR3 coding DNA: TGTGCCAGCAGCTTCGGACAGGGCGAAAACACCATATATTTT. It codes for CASSFGQGENTIYF.

The chain couples TRBV20-1 to TRBJ2-1; D is undetermined. Trimming took off 3 bases at V and 0 bases at J, with 6 bases between the two ends. CDR3 size: 13 residues. Germline assignment: CDR1 DFQATT and CDR2 SNEGSKA (reference sequence). CDR3 sequence reads: CSASTSSYNEQFF. CDR3 DNA sequence: TGCAGTGCTAGTACCAGCTCCTACAATGAGCAGTTCTTC.

The chain has TRBV11-3 and TRBJ1-1; 8 bases match TRBD1. In germline, CDR1 is SGHNT, CDR2 YENEEA. V was clipped by 0 bases and J by 7 bases; unmatched bases: 1. The CDR3 loop spans 13 amino acids. The CDR3 region has the DNA TGTGCCAGCAGCTTAGAGACAGGGGTTGAAGCTTTCTTT. As protein: CASSLETGVEAFF. Based on the CDR3 plus reference TRBV11-3 and TRBJ1-1, the full variable domain is EAGVVQSPRYKIIEKKQPVAFWCNPISGHNTLYWYLQNLGQGPELLIRYENEEAVDDSQLPKDRFSAERLKGVDSTLKIQPAELGDSAVYLCASSLETGVEAFFGQGTRLTVV.

This chain uses TRBV5-1 with TRBJ2-1; 10 bases agree with TRBD2. V was pared by 2 bases and J by 7 bases, with 6 bases of the junction left unmatched. Per the germline V gene, CDR1 is SGHRS and CDR2 is YFSETQ. The CDR3 has 15 amino acids. DNA of the CDR3: TGCGCCAGCAGCTTTGTAGCGGGAGGATTGAATGAGCAGTTCTTC. This gives the protein CASSFVAGGLNEQFF.